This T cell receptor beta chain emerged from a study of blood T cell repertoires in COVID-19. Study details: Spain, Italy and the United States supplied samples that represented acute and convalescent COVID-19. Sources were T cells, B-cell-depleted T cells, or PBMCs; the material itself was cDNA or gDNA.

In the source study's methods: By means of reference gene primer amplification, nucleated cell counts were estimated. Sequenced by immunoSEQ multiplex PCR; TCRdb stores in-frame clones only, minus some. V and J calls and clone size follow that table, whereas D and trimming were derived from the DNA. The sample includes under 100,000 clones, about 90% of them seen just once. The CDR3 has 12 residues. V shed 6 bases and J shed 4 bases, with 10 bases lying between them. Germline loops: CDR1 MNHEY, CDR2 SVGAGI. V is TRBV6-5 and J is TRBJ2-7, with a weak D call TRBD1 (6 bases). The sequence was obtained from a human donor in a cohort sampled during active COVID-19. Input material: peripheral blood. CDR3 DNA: TGTGCCAGCAGGGGACAATCATACGAGCAGTACTTC. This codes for CASRGQSYEQYF.